This is a list of T cell receptor beta chains from one sample in a study of blood T cell repertoires in COVID-19. Clones were read by immunoSEQ multiplex PCR, and TCRdb kept only the in-frame ones, dropping some. Found here are roughly 200,000 clones, about 88% of them singletons; the top ten hold 5.5% to 7%. Sequenced sample: peripheral blood. These receptor sequences come from a middle-aged man with active or convalescent COVID-19. CDR3s include the opening cysteine and the closing phenylalanine or tryptophan. Each record gives: V gene, D gene, J gene, CDR3 length, clone size, CDR3 protein, CDR3 DNA. D genes are given only for firm matches. Part of the rows lack a size; the others show once, few, many or a class for expanded clones.

V gene: TRBV28
D gene: TRBD2
J gene: TRBJ2-7
CDR3 length: 19
clone size: .
CDR3 protein: CASSSPLIGLAGVSYEQYF
CDR3 DNA: TGTGCCAGCAGTTCCCCCCTAATCGGTCTAGCGGGAGTCTCCTACGAGCAGTACTTC

V gene: TRBV7-3
D gene: TRBD1
J gene: TRBJ1-1
CDR3 length: 16
clone size: .
CDR3 protein: CASSPGTGFGNTEAFF
CDR3 DNA: TGTGCCAGCTCCCCCGGGACAGGGTTTGGGAACACTGAAGCTTTCTTT

V gene: TRBV5-6
D gene: .
J gene: TRBJ2-7
CDR3 length: 14
clone size: .
CDR3 protein: CASSSGHLFYEQYF
CDR3 DNA: TGTGCCAGCAGCTCGGGACACCTATTCTACGAGCAGTACTTC

V gene: TRBV11-3
D gene: .
J gene: TRBJ1-6
CDR3 length: 15
clone size: .
CDR3 protein: CASSLGSGDNSPLHF
CDR3 DNA: TGTGCCAGCAGCTTAGGGAGCGGGGATAATTCACCCCTCCACTTT

V gene: TRBV2
D gene: .
J gene: TRBJ2-5
CDR3 length: 15
clone size: .
CDR3 protein: CASSEGGLGTETQYF
CDR3 DNA: TGTGCCAGCAGTGAAGGGGGACTGGGGACGGAGACCCAGTACTTC

V gene: TRBV7-2
D gene: TRBD1
J gene: TRBJ2-2
CDR3 length: 14
clone size: .
CDR3 protein: CASSQDRITGELFF
CDR3 DNA: TGTGCCAGCAGCCAGGACAGGATTACCGGGGAGCTGTTTTTT

V gene: TRBV5-1
D gene: .
J gene: TRBJ1-1
CDR3 length: 14
clone size: .
CDR3 protein: CASSFEGGDTEAFF
CDR3 DNA: TGCGCCAGCAGCTTTGAGGGAGGGGACACTGAAGCTTTCTTT

V gene: TRBV10-3
D gene: .
J gene: TRBJ1-2
CDR3 length: 12
clone size: few
CDR3 protein: CATHDGGYGYTF
CDR3 DNA: TGTGCCACCCACGACGGGGGTTATGGCTACACCTTC

V gene: TRBV7-7
D gene: TRBD2
J gene: TRBJ2-7
CDR3 length: 15
clone size: .
CDR3 protein: CASSLREGISYEQYF
CDR3 DNA: TGTGCTAGCAGTCTGCGGGAGGGGATCTCCTACGAGCAGTACTTC

V gene: TRBV20-1
D gene: .
J gene: TRBJ2-5
CDR3 length: 11
clone size: .
CDR3 protein: CSASDEETQYF
CDR3 DNA: TGCAGTGCTAGTGACGAAGAGACCCAGTACTTC

V gene: TRBV19
D gene: .
J gene: TRBJ1-5
CDR3 length: 15
clone size: .
CDR3 protein: CASSGGFRSNQPQHF
CDR3 DNA: TGTGCCAGTAGTGGGGGCTTCCGAAGCAATCAGCCCCAGCATTTT

V gene: TRBV25-1
D gene: .
J gene: TRBJ2-1
CDR3 length: 16
clone size: .
CDR3 protein: CASSELGGVADNEQFF
CDR3 DNA: TGTGCCAGCAGTGAATTAGGAGGAGTAGCGGACAATGAGCAGTTCTTC

V gene: TRBV12-3/TRBV12-4
D gene: .
J gene: TRBJ2-2
CDR3 length: 11
clone size: .
CDR3 protein: CASSLSRELFF
CDR3 DNA: TGTGCCAGCAGCCTTAGCAGGGAGCTGTTTTTT

V gene: TRBV5-6
D gene: .
J gene: TRBJ2-1
CDR3 length: 17
clone size: few
CDR3 protein: CASSLLVRQISYNEQFF
CDR3 DNA: TGTGCCAGCAGCTTGCTAGTAAGGCAGATCTCCTACAATGAGCAGTTCTTC

V gene: TRBV27
D gene: .
J gene: TRBJ2-7
CDR3 length: 13
clone size: .
CDR3 protein: CASSLYSNYEQYF
CDR3 DNA: TGTGCCAGCAGTTTATACAGTAACTACGAGCAGTACTTC

V gene: TRBV5-1
D gene: TRBD1
J gene: TRBJ1-1
CDR3 length: 15
clone size: .
CDR3 protein: CASSLDGQGAAEAFF
CDR3 DNA: TGCGCCAGCAGCTTGGATGGCCAGGGGGCTGCTGAAGCTTTCTTT

V gene: TRBV7-2
D gene: .
J gene: TRBJ2-5
CDR3 length: 13
clone size: .
CDR3 protein: CASSPTRKETQYF
CDR3 DNA: TGTGCCAGCAGTCCGACTAGAAAAGAGACCCAGTACTTC

V gene: TRBV6-5
D gene: TRBD2
J gene: TRBJ2-5
CDR3 length: 14
clone size: .
CDR3 protein: CASSYSGRVETQYF
CDR3 DNA: TGTGCCAGCAGTTACTCGGGGAGGGTTGAGACCCAGTACTTC

V gene: TRBV9
D gene: TRBD1
J gene: TRBJ1-2
CDR3 length: 14
clone size: once
CDR3 protein: CASSDGTGNYGYTF
CDR3 DNA: TGTGCCAGCAGCGACGGGACAGGAAACTATGGCTACACCTTC

V gene: TRBV19
D gene: TRBD2
J gene: TRBJ2-7
CDR3 length: 14
clone size: .
CDR3 protein: CASSKAGFSYEQYF
CDR3 DNA: TGTGCCAGTAGTAAAGCGGGGTTCTCCTACGAGCAGTACTTC

V gene: TRBV7-7
D gene: .
J gene: TRBJ2-5
CDR3 length: 14
clone size: once
CDR3 protein: CASSLGLHQETQYF
CDR3 DNA: TGTGCCAGCAGCTTAGGTCTTCACCAAGAGACCCAGTACTTC

V gene: TRBV18
D gene: .
J gene: TRBJ2-7
CDR3 length: 14
clone size: .
CDR3 protein: CASSPLQGSYEQYF
CDR3 DNA: TGTGCCAGCTCACCTCTCCAGGGTTCCTACGAGCAGTACTTC

V gene: TRBV27
D gene: TRBD1
J gene: TRBJ1-2
CDR3 length: 15
clone size: .
CDR3 protein: CASSLGQGANYGYTF
CDR3 DNA: TGTGCCAGCAGTCTCGGACAGGGGGCGAACTATGGCTACACCTTC

V gene: TRBV5-1
D gene: TRBD1
J gene: TRBJ1-1
CDR3 length: 17
clone size: .
CDR3 protein: CASSKGTGVGMNTEAFF
CDR3 DNA: TGCGCCAGCAGCAAGGGGACAGGAGTAGGGATGAACACTGAAGCTTTCTTT

V gene: TRBV6-6
D gene: TRBD1
J gene: TRBJ2-7
CDR3 length: 13
clone size: .
CDR3 protein: CASSPGTGYEQYF
CDR3 DNA: TGTGCCAGCAGTCCCGGGACAGGCTACGAGCAGTACTTC

V gene: TRBV9
D gene: TRBD2
J gene: TRBJ2-2
CDR3 length: 15
clone size: .
CDR3 protein: CASSVGTSDTGELFF
CDR3 DNA: TGTGCCAGCAGCGTAGGGACTAGCGACACCGGGGAGCTGTTTTTT

V gene: TRBV19
D gene: TRBD2
J gene: TRBJ2-1
CDR3 length: 14
clone size: .
CDR3 protein: CASSTSGSGNEQFF
CDR3 DNA: TGTGCCAGTAGTACTAGCGGGAGTGGAAATGAGCAGTTCTTC

V gene: TRBV7-2
D gene: .
J gene: TRBJ1-5
CDR3 length: 13
clone size: .
CDR3 protein: CASSLQVNQPQHF
CDR3 DNA: TGTGCCAGCAGCTTACAGGTAAATCAGCCCCAGCATTTT

V gene: TRBV12-3/TRBV12-4
D gene: .
J gene: TRBJ1-2
CDR3 length: 12
clone size: .
CDR3 protein: CASSFQGYGYTF
CDR3 DNA: TGTGCCAGCAGTTTTCAGGGGTATGGCTACACCTTC

V gene: TRBV5-4
D gene: TRBD1
J gene: TRBJ1-2
CDR3 length: 17
clone size: .
CDR3 protein: CASSSPGQGVVNYGYTF
CDR3 DNA: TGTGCCAGCAGCTCTCCGGGACAGGGGGTGGTTAACTATGGCTACACCTTC

V gene: TRBV4-1
D gene: .
J gene: TRBJ2-3
CDR3 length: 16
clone size: .
CDR3 protein: CASSQEPRNLKDTQYF
CDR3 DNA: TGCGCCAGCAGCCAAGAGCCGAGGAACTTAAAAGATACGCAGTATTTT

V gene: TRBV4-1
D gene: .
J gene: TRBJ2-5
CDR3 length: 14
clone size: .
CDR3 protein: CASSMGSGQETQYF
CDR3 DNA: TGCGCCAGCAGCATGGGTTCAGGCCAAGAGACCCAGTACTTC

V gene: TRBV7-2
D gene: TRBD1
J gene: TRBJ1-2
CDR3 length: 14
clone size: .
CDR3 protein: CATPGQSFPYGYTF
CDR3 DNA: TGTGCCACCCCGGGACAGTCCTTCCCCTATGGCTACACCTTC

V gene: TRBV19
D gene: .
J gene: TRBJ2-2
CDR3 length: 14
clone size: .
CDR3 protein: CASSLTVNTGELFF
CDR3 DNA: TGTGCCAGTAGTTTAACGGTCAACACCGGGGAGCTGTTTTTT

V gene: TRBV28
D gene: TRBD1
J gene: TRBJ1-5
CDR3 length: 16
clone size: once
CDR3 protein: CASSSPAQGGFQPQHF
CDR3 DNA: TGTGCCAGCAGTTCTCCCGCGCAGGGGGGTTTTCAGCCCCAGCATTTT

V gene: TRBV2
D gene: TRBD1
J gene: TRBJ1-6
CDR3 length: 14
clone size: .
CDR3 protein: CASRRTGYNSPLHF
CDR3 DNA: TGTGCCAGCAGGCGGACAGGGTATAATTCACCCCTCCACTTT

V gene: TRBV7-2
D gene: .
J gene: TRBJ2-1
CDR3 length: 15
clone size: .
CDR3 protein: CASSLASNSYNEQFF
CDR3 DNA: TGTGCCAGCAGCTTAGCGAGTAACTCCTACAATGAGCAGTTCTTC

V gene: TRBV10-1
D gene: .
J gene: TRBJ1-5
CDR3 length: 17
clone size: .
CDR3 protein: CASSPLTARYSNQPQHF
CDR3 DNA: TGCGCCAGCAGTCCCCTGACAGCCAGGTATAGCAATCAGCCCCAGCATTTT

V gene: TRBV27
D gene: .
J gene: TRBJ2-7
CDR3 length: 14
clone size: .
CDR3 protein: CASAPMEGLNEQYF
CDR3 DNA: TGTGCCAGCGCCCCCATGGAGGGATTGAACGAGCAGTACTTC